Below, 30 T cell receptor beta chains from the same sample are listed, as sequenced in a study of CD4+ T cells in melanoma. The method was immunoSEQ multiplex PCR; TCRdb's version includes in-frame clones alone and lacks a portion of them. Of some 9,600 clones in the sample, around 67% are singletons; the top ten hold about 23%. Material: cells from a culture (not recorded whether cultured in vitro). The receptors derive from a human donor with melanoma.

This chain uses TRBV11-2 with TRBJ1-1; D remains unclear. Germline V gene data show CDR1 as SGHAT and CDR2 as FQNNGV. CDR3 length: 14 amino acids. Trimming pared 3 bases from V and 0 bases from J, leaving 8 bases between. This chain's CDR3 is CASSLTAMNTEAFF. The CDR3 DNA is TGTGCCAGCAGCTTGACGGCTATGAACACTGAAGCTTTCTTT.

The CDR3 sequence is CSASRGGAYTGELFF. The CDR3 DNA is TGCAGTGCTAGTCGCGGGGGGGCGTACACCGGGGAGCTGTTTTTT. The chain joins TRBV20-1 to TRBJ2-2, with 9 bases that match TRBD2. Germline V gene sequence: CDR1 DFQATT, CDR2 SNEGSKA (reference sequence). The CDR3 is made up of 15 amino acids. V lost 3 bases and J lost 3; bases outside the gene matches: 5.

V usage is TRBV7-3 and J usage is TRBJ1-1; 9 bases line up with TRBD1. The CDR3 is 15 amino acids. Germline assignment: CDR1 SGHTA and CDR2 FQGTGA. Unmatched junction bases numbered 9, after V lost 5 bases and J lost 5 bases. The CDR3 region has the DNA TGTGCCAGCAGCGCGACGGGACAGGGTCTGACTGAAGCTTTCTTT. Its translation is CASSATGQGLTEAFF. The full variable domain, completed using reference TRBV7-3 and TRBJ1-1, is GAGVSQTPSNKVTEKGKYVELRCDPISGHTALYWYRQSLGQGPEFLIYFQGTGAADDSGLPNDRFFAVRPEGSVSTLKIQRTERGDSAVYLCASSATGQGLTEAFFGQGTRLTVV.

The chain links TRBV11-2 to TRBJ2-7, with a possible D match to TRBD1 (5 bases). V lost 8 bases and J 0 bases, leaving 17 bases between the germline ends. Germline loops: CDR1 SGHAT, CDR2 FQNNGV. The CDR3 covers 15 residues. The CDR3 region has the DNA TGTGCCAGCTCCTCCTTGCGGCAGGGCTCCTACGAGCAGTACTTC. Translating it yields CASSSLRQGSYEQYF.

This clone was counted only a few times. This chain joins TRBV4-1 and TRBJ2-2; 8 bases are a match to TRBD2. The CDR3 length is 17 residues. Germline lookup yields CDR1 MGHRA and CDR2 YSYEKL. The J segment lost 0 bases and the V segment lost 9 bases, leaving 12 bases of the junction unmatched. The CDR3 is CASTRAGDPSNTGELFF. In DNA form, the CDR3 reads TGCGCCAGTACTAGAGCGGGGGACCCGTCGAACACCGGGGAGCTGTTTTTT.

The chain couples TRBV10-1 to TRBJ1-5; D gene ambiguous. The CDR3 consists of 17 residues. The germline CDR1 and CDR2 sequences are WNHNN and SYGVQD (reference sequence). V lost 2 bases to trimming and J lost 2 bases, with 16 bases between them. The CDR3 reads CASSEPASGSGNQPQHF. The CDR3 nucleotides are TGCGCCAGCAGTGAGCCAGCGTCGGGCAGTGGCAATCAGCCCCAGCATTTT.

The chain uses TRBV5-1 and TRBJ2-1, with 9 bases that match TRBD1. The CDR3 is made up of 16 amino acids. The junction had 6 bases not matched to a gene; V was cut back by 4 bases and J by 1 base. The germline gives CDR1 SGHRS, CDR2 YFSETQ. CDR3 protein: CASSQGTGSSYNEQFF. The CDR3 bases are TGCGCCAGCAGCCAGGGGACAGGGTCTTCCTACAATGAGCAGTTCTTC.

This clone was observed once. This sequence joins TRBV5-1 and TRBJ1-5; D possibly corresponds to TRBD1 (5 bases). The V end was cut by 5 bases, the J end by 4 bases, with 13 bases between. The CDR3 length is 14 residues. Germline CDR1 and CDR2: SGHRS and YFSETQ. The CDR3 bases are TGCGCCAGCAGGGGCGTCAGGGTAAATCAGCCCCAGCATTTT. It is translated as CASRGVRVNQPQHF. Drawing the rest from reference TRBV5-1 and TRBJ1-5, the complete variable domain is KAGVTQTPRYLIKTRGQQVTLSCSPISGHRSVSWYQQTPGQGLQFLFEYFSETQRNKGNFPGRFSGRQFSNSRSEMNVSTLELGDSALYLCASRGVRVNQPQHFGDGTRLSIL.

The chain combines TRBV7-9 with TRBJ2-3, with D possibly TRBD2 on 6 matching bases. The CDR3 spans 16 residues. Per the germline V gene, CDR1 is SEHNR and CDR2 is FQNEAQ (reference sequence). V was trimmed by 5 bases and J by 2 bases, leaving 17 bases between them. The CDR3 DNA sequence: TGTGCCAGCAGCCCTGTCGGCGGGGCCATCACAGATACGCAGTATTTT. This encodes CASSPVGGAITDTQYF.

This clone was counted between two and nine times. This rearrangement joins TRBV7-6 to TRBJ2-6, with TRBD1 matching over 7 bases. CDR1 and CDR2 from the germline V gene are SGHVS and FNYEAQ. V dropped 5 bases and J dropped 0; count of bases not matched to a gene: 10. The CDR3 spans 18 residues. Here the CDR3 reads CASSRTGTAASGANVLTF. CDR3 bases: TGTGCCAGCAGCCGTACGGGGACAGCGGCCTCTGGGGCCAACGTCCTGACTTTC.

This clone was detected once. The CDR3 reads CASSYRGKYGYTF. In nucleotides, the CDR3 is TGTGCCAGCAGTTACAGGGGTAAATATGGCTACACCTTC. The chain links TRBV12-3 or TRBV12-4 to TRBJ1-2, with 7 bases fitting TRBD1. V gave up 4 bases and J gave up 5 bases; unmatched junction bases: 4. The CDR3 sequence is 13 residues long.

This rearrangement joins TRBV5-1 to TRBJ2-7; D may match TRBD1 or TRBD2 (5 bases each). Trimming cost V 0 bases and J 3 bases, with 13 bases left between them. The CDR3 runs 15 residues. Germline V lookup: CDR1 SGHRS, CDR2 YFSETQ. This CDR3 is CASSLARWGNYEQYF. In DNA, the CDR3 is TGCGCCAGCAGCTTGGCCCGGTGGGGGAACTACGAGCAGTACTTC.

J is TRBJ1-2 and V is TRBV29-1; D gene uncertain. The germline CDR1 and CDR2 sequences are SQVTM and ANQGSEA. Trimming removed 4 bases from V and 4 bases from J, with 16 bases in between. The CDR3 runs 14 residues. CDR3 loop: CSVAIGFLVYGYTF. The CDR3 nucleotides are TGCAGCGTTGCGATCGGGTTCCTGGTCTATGGCTACACCTTC.

This clone was counted only a few times. The V and J genes are TRBV5-4 and TRBJ2-5; 11 bases align to TRBD2. The CDR3 totals 16 residues. The germline V gene has CDR1 SGHNT and CDR2 YYREEE (reference sequence). Trimming removed 2 bases from V and 5 bases from J; junction bases left unmatched: 8. Here the CDR3 DNA reads TGTGCCAGCAGCTTTCCTAGCGGGGGGCTTGAGGAGACCCAGTACTTC. Residues: CASSFPSGGLEETQYF.

The gene calls are TRBV6-6 and TRBJ1-2; 10 bases fit TRBD1. The V and J ends lost 3 bases and 13 bases, in that order; junction bases with no gene match: 2. This CDR3 region has 11 residues. CDR1 and CDR2 (germline): MNHNY, SVGAGI (reference sequence). CDR3 sequence: CASSYGDRGTF. The CDR3 DNA sequence: TGTGCCAGCAGTTATGGGGACAGGGGCACCTTC.

V and J are TRBV30 and TRBJ2-3, with D possibly being TRBD2 (6 bases). V lost 3 bases and J lost 4, with 17 bases in between. CDR3 length: 15 residues. Germline V gives CDR1 GTSNPN, CDR2 SVGIG (reference sequence). The CDR3 is CAWRLGLALSDTQYF. The DNA of the CDR3 is TGTGCCTGGAGGCTAGGTCTAGCGTTATCAGATACGCAGTATTTT.

This sequence joins TRBV11-2 and TRBJ2-2; weak D call: TRBD2 (7 bases). The germline CDR1 and CDR2 sequences are SGHAT and FQNNGV. Trimming shortened V by 3 bases and J by 5 bases, and 16 bases separated the two germline ends. The CDR3 totals 16 residues. The CDR3 loop reads CASSFYRGGATGELFF. The CDR3 bases are TGTGCCAGCAGCTTCTATAGGGGGGGCGCGACCGGGGAGCTGTTTTTT.

The chain carries TRBV3-1 (or the pseudogene TRBV3-2) and TRBJ1-4; TRBD1 might be the D (5 bases). Germline CDR1 and CDR2: LGHDT and YNNKEL (reference sequence). The CDR3 length is 15 residues. The V gene lost 4 bases and the J gene lost 3 bases, with 12 bases spanning the gap. The CDR3 coding sequence is TGTGCCAGCAGCCGGGCAGGGTTACCTAATGAAAAACTGTTTTTT. The encoded protein is CASSRAGLPNEKLFF.

V gene TRBV6-6 combines with J gene TRBJ1-1; no clear D gene. V was pared by 2 bases and J by 1 base, with 8 bases between. CDR3 length: 14 amino acids. Germline V gene lookup returns CDR1 MNHNY and CDR2 SVGAGI (reference sequence). For the CDR3, the DNA is TGTGCCAGCAGTTACCTCCAGGCGAACACTGAAGCTTTCTTT. Amino acids: CASSYLQANTEAFF.

The chain uses TRBV12-5 and TRBJ2-1; either TRBD1 or TRBD2 may fit D (5 bases each). CDR1 is LGHNT and CDR2 is FRNRAP in the germline V gene. The CDR3 runs 14 residues. The V gene lost 2 bases and the J gene lost 11 bases, with 16 bases spanning the gap. The CDR3: CASGLMGVHPQQFF. As DNA, the CDR3 is TGTGCTAGTGGTTTGATGGGGGTCCACCCCCAGCAGTTCTTC.

V is TRBV7-2 and J is TRBJ1-2, with 7 positions matching TRBD1. The V and J ends lost 5 bases and 8 bases, in that order; junction bases with no gene match: 17. The CDR3 extends over 16 amino acids. CDR1 is SGHTA and CDR2 is FQGNSA in the germline V gene. The CDR3 DNA sequence: TGTGCCAGCAGCACTTCGTCCGGGACAGTCTACAGAGGCTACACCTTC. It codes for CASSTSSGTVYRGYTF.

The J gene is TRBJ1-1, the V gene TRBV18; a weak D match, TRBD1 (5 bases). V lost 3 bases to trimming and J lost 1 base, with 21 bases between them. Germline V CDR1 and CDR2: KGHSH, LQKENI. The CDR3 extends over 18 amino acids. The CDR3 DNA sequence: TGTGCCAGCTCACCCCTTCCCGGCGGGGGGACGGCGAACACTGAAGCTTTCTTT. It is translated as CASSPLPGGGTANTEAFF.

The CDR3 DNA reads as TGTGCCAGCAGCTTGGTCCTAGGTAATGAAGCTTTCTTT. It codes for CASSLVLGNEAFF. J is TRBJ1-1 and V is TRBV5-6; D remains ambiguous. Trimming cost V 0 bases and J 7 bases, with 10 bases left between them. CDR1 SGHDT and CDR2 YYEEEE come from the germline V gene. There are 13 residues in the CDR3.

The chain combines TRBV18 with TRBJ1-2; tentatively, D is TRBD1 (6 bases). Between the trimmed V and J ends, which lost 3 bases and 6 bases, there was a span of 14 bases. The CDR3 extends over 14 amino acids. CDR1 KGHSH and CDR2 LQKENI come from the germline V gene. The CDR3 loop reads CASSPETGGHGYTF. The CDR3 DNA reads TGTGCCAGCTCACCCGAGACGGGGGGCCATGGCTACACCTTC. Full variable domain (remainder filled in from reference TRBV18 and TRBJ1-2): NAGVMQNPRHLVRRRGQEARLRCSPMKGHSHVYWYRQLPEEGLKFMVYLQKENIIDESGMPKERFSAEFPKEGPSILRIQQVVRGDSAAYFCASSPETGGHGYTFGSGTRLTVV.

The chain links TRBV18 to TRBJ1-1; 7 positions agree with TRBD1. This CDR3 comprises 14 residues. With 6 bases clipped from V and 4 bases from J, the junction kept 8 bases outside the gene matches. Germline assignment: CDR1 KGHSH and CDR2 LQKENI. The DNA for the CDR3 is TGTGCCAGCTCGACTAGACAGGGCCTCACTGAAGCTTTCTTT. Its protein product is CASSTRQGLTEAFF.

This chain uses TRBV4-1 with TRBJ2-2, with 12 bases aligning to TRBD1. CDR3 size: 16 residues. The ends lost 6 bases at V and 5 bases at J; junction bases unmatched: 7. CDR1 is MGHRA, CDR2 YSYEKL, per germline. CDR3: CASRRPGQGATGELFF. In DNA, the CDR3 is TGCGCCAGCAGACGACCGGGACAGGGGGCAACCGGGGAGCTGTTTTTT.

This sequence joins TRBV7-8 and TRBJ1-1, with D possibly matching TRBD1 (5 bases). V was clipped by 1 base and J by 11 bases, with 26 bases between them. CDR1 and CDR2 from the germline V gene are SGHVS and FQNEAQ. The CDR3 extends over 17 amino acids. The CDR3 loop is CASSLGVERGGYGMAFF. CDR3 bases: TGTGCCAGCAGCTTAGGGGTAGAGAGGGGAGGCTACGGGATGGCTTTCTTT.

This chain joins TRBV5-1 and TRBJ1-1; 7 bases map to TRBD1. The CDR3 covers 14 residues. V shed 4 bases, J shed 5 bases, and the junction held 8 bases outside the gene matches. Germline CDR1 is SGHRS and CDR2 is YFSETQ. CDR3 loop: CASSPQGMRTEAFF. CDR3 DNA: TGCGCCAGCAGCCCACAGGGGATGAGGACTGAAGCTTTCTTT.

This clone was seen just once. The chain recombines TRBV18 with TRBJ1-5, with a tentative D call TRBD1 (5 bases). Trimming cost V 4 bases and J 6 bases, with 13 bases left between them. The germline gives CDR1 KGHSH, CDR2 LQKENI. This CDR3 comprises 14 residues. As DNA, the CDR3 is TGTGCCAGCTCACGGGAGGAAGGGGCTCAGCCCCAGCATTTT. Protein sequence: CASSREEGAQPQHF.

This clone came up once. This chain connects TRBV6-1 to TRBJ2-2, with D possibly matching TRBD2 (6 bases). Germline V lookup: CDR1 MNHNS, CDR2 SASEGT. Trimming left V 11 bases short and J 0 bases short, with 13 bases between. The CDR3 loop spans 14 amino acids. The CDR3 DNA reads TGTGCCGGCCAGGGAGGAACGAACACCGGGGAGCTGTTTTTT. Protein product: CAGQGGTNTGELFF.